The TCR beta chain described here comes from a study of graft-versus-host responses after intestinal transplantation. Study overall: Isolated intestinal, liver-intestinal, or multivisceral transplants were what recipients had.

Germline values: CDR1 KGHSH, CDR2 LQKENI. This CDR3 has 17 amino acids. V was cut by 3 bases and J by 1 base, with 16 bases left in between. As for this clone: Its antigen is still unknown.

The data were produced by immunoSEQ multiplex PCR, yet TCRdb's version contains in-frame clones alone and is incomplete. The sample holds about 88,000 clones, around nine tenths seen once. The specimen comprised unstimulated CD4+ T cells sorted from spleen or lymph node cells, sampled before intestinal transplant. The receptor was derived from a human donor who received an intestinal transplant. This sequence joins TRBV18 and TRBJ2-4; possible D gene TRBD1, 6 bases. In DNA, the CDR3 is TGTGCCAGCTCACCGGATACTGGGGGCTTGGCCAAAAACATTCAGTACTTC. Translation: CASSPDTGGLAKNIQYF.